This entry lists 12 T cell receptor beta chains sequenced from one sample in a study of OX40 agonist ivuxolimab in advanced cancers. The data were produced by immunoSEQ multiplex PCR, yet TCRdb's version contains in-frame clones alone and is incomplete. The data contain around 56,000 clones, 80% to 90% of them seen just once; the ten biggest clones take up around 1.5%. This sample comprised CD4+ or CD8+ T cells sorted from blood, obtained in a trial of the OX40 agonist ivuxolimab. These receptors were obtained from an adult with an advanced solid tumor such as melanoma, head and neck, liver or kidney cancer.

V and J are TRBV18 and TRBJ2-7; the D is unclear. There are 13 residues in the CDR3. From germline, CDR1 is KGHSH and CDR2 LQKENI. The germline V and J ends were trimmed by 5 bases and 6 bases, with 14 bases remaining between them. The CDR3 region is CASSSLGDREQYF. The CDR3 nucleotides read TGTGCCAGCTCATCGCTAGGAGACCGCGAGCAGTACTTC.

The chain recombines TRBV5-4 with TRBJ1-4; D possibly corresponds to TRBD1 (5 bases). CDR1 and CDR2 (germline): SGHNT, YYREEE (reference sequence). V was pared by 3 bases and J by 4 bases, with 10 bases between. This CDR3 is 14 amino acids long. This CDR3 is CASSSRGGNEKLFF. The CDR3 bases are TGTGCCAGCAGCTCCCGGGGCGGTAATGAAAAACTGTTTTTT.

The rearrangement joins TRBV19 to TRBJ2-7; D call uncertain. Germline CDR1 is LNHDA and CDR2 is SQIVND (reference sequence). The CDR3 is 10 residues long. V lost 8 bases and J lost 3, with 5 bases in between. CDR3 residues: CASGDYEQYF. The CDR3 DNA sequence: TGTGCCAGTGGGGACTACGAGCAGTACTTC.

This clone was counted once. This chain joins TRBV7-2 and TRBJ2-3; a weak D match, TRBD2 (5 bases). CDR3 length: 14 amino acids. Trimming took 6 bases from V and 4 from J, leaving 14 bases between them. Looked up from germline, CDR1 is SGHTA and CDR2 is FQGNSA. This CDR3 reads CASSLGLSADTQYF. CDR3 sequence (DNA): TGTGCCAGCAGTCTTGGACTCTCAGCAGATACGCAGTATTTT.

The chain combines TRBV14 with TRBJ1-3; D gene ambiguous. The CDR3 totals 15 residues. Germline V gene data show CDR1 as SGHDN and CDR2 as FVKESK. V dropped 2 bases and J dropped 1 base, with 9 bases sitting between them. The CDR3 region is CASSQSWGSGNTIYF. In DNA form, the CDR3 reads TGTGCCAGCAGCCAAAGCTGGGGATCTGGAAACACCATATATTTT. Full variable domain (rest looked up from reference TRBV14 and TRBJ1-3): EAGVTQFPSHSVIEKGQTVTLRCDPISGHDNLYWYRRVMGKEIKFLLHFVKESKQDESGMPNNRFLAERTGGTYSTLKVQPAELEDSGVYFCASSQSWGSGNTIYFGEGSWLTVV.

V usage is TRBV7-9 and J usage is TRBJ1-2; no clear D gene. The V gene lost 1 base and the J gene lost 2 bases, with 11 bases spanning the gap. Germline V gives CDR1 SEHNR, CDR2 FQNEAQ (reference sequence). The CDR3 is 15 residues long. The CDR3 loop is CASSLDFGRNYGYTF. The CDR3 DNA reads as TGTGCCAGCAGCTTAGACTTCGGTCGGAACTATGGCTACACCTTC.

The V and J genes are TRBV19 and TRBJ2-1, with TRBD2 matching over 7 bases. Germline assignment: CDR1 LNHDA and CDR2 SQIVND (reference sequence). The CDR3 covers 15 residues. The J segment lost 9 bases and the V segment lost 5 bases, leaving 13 bases of the junction unmatched. The chain's CDR3 is CASSLPSAGRGEQFF. Written as DNA, the CDR3 is TGTGCCAGTAGTCTCCCTTCAGCGGGGAGGGGTGAGCAGTTCTTC.

V usage is TRBV5-6 and J usage is TRBJ2-3; D call uncertain. Germline-derived CDR1 and CDR2 are SGHDT and YYEEEE. CDR3 length equals 11 residues. With 4 bases removed from V and 6 bases from J, the gap between germline ends came to 6 bases. In DNA form, the CDR3 reads TGTGCCAGCAGCCGATGGGATACGCAGTATTTT. Protein product: CASSRWDTQYF.

The V call is TRBV5-6, the J call TRBJ2-3; tentative D call: TRBD1 (5 bases). Germline CDR1 SGHDT, CDR2 YYEEEE. CDR3 length: 13 residues. V lost 2 bases and J lost 6, with 10 bases in between. The CDR3 sequence is CASSLNRLDTQYF. CDR3 DNA sequence: TGTGCCAGCAGCTTAAACAGGTTGGATACGCAGTATTTT.

This clone was found a few times. The chain is built from TRBV2 and TRBJ1-5, with D possibly being TRBD1 (6 bases). V lost 2 bases and J 2 bases, leaving 10 bases between the germline ends. The CDR3 totals 15 residues. Germline V gene sequence: CDR1 SNHLY, CDR2 FYNNEI. CDR3 protein: CASSEWTVGNQPQHF. The CDR3 DNA reads TGTGCCAGCAGTGAATGGACAGTTGGCAATCAGCCCCAGCATTTT.

The rearrangement links TRBV18 to TRBJ2-1, with TRBD1 matching over 11 bases. The CDR3 covers 15 residues. The ends lost 3 bases at V and 6 bases at J; junction bases unmatched: 4. Germline lookup yields CDR1 KGHSH and CDR2 LQKENI. The CDR3 DNA is TGTGCCAGCTCACCTGGACAGGGGGCCCTCAATGAGCAGTTCTTC. Amino acids: CASSPGQGALNEQFF.

The count of this clone is one. This chain joins TRBV13 and TRBJ2-5; D remains ambiguous. The germline gives CDR1 PRHDT, CDR2 FYEKMQ (reference sequence). The length of the CDR3 is 14 residues. The V end lost 6 bases, the J end lost 5 bases, and 16 bases lay between the germline ends. CDR3 coding DNA: TGTGCCAGCAGGGGTTGGACGGTCGGGGAGACCCAGTACTTC. Encoded protein: CASRGWTVGETQYF.